These 26 T cell receptor beta chains were all obtained from the same sample, sequenced in a study of T cells in tumors after PD-1 blockade (dated by TCRdb to 2018 to 2020). The receptor library was made with the immunoSEQ multiplex PCR assay. Here the immuneACCESS table is served through TCRdb, limited to in-frame sequences with V and J called. Missing clones are a known gap in these copies; in checked studies unresolved V genes cover under half, and the rest lacks a known reason. The sample contains 60,000 to 70,000 clones, roughly 70% of them found a single time. The biggest ten clones account for about 4.5% of the sample. The label giving this sample's time point can be read as: after anti-PD-1 therapy. The source material was PBMCs, sampled after anti-PD-1 treatment. The receptors were gathered from a human donor with basal cell carcinoma.

The chain uses TRBV2 and TRBJ2-5; maybe TRBD1 (5 bases). Germline V gene sequence: CDR1 SNHLY, CDR2 FYNNEI. Between the trimmed V and J ends, which lost 3 bases and 2 bases, there was a span of 13 bases. The CDR3 has 15 residues. The CDR3 bases are TGTGCCAGCAGTGAGCCAGGGCGTAGGCAAGAGACCCAGTACTTC. Protein product: CASSEPGRRQETQYF.

V usage is TRBV28 and J usage is TRBJ2-5, with TRBD2 as a possible D gene (6 bases). Between the trimmed V and J ends, which lost 6 bases and 7 bases, there was a span of 24 bases. The CDR3 sequence is 16 residues long. Germline V gene lookup returns CDR1 MDHEN and CDR2 SYDVKM. The DNA for the CDR3 is TGTGCCAGCAGGCGCACTGGGACTGCCGGCGCGGGGACCCAGTACTTC. Its protein product is CASRRTGTAGAGTQYF.

This clone has just one count. The chain employs TRBV4-1 and TRBJ2-5, with 7 bases identical to TRBD2. This CDR3 spans 12 amino acids. In germline, CDR1 is MGHRA, CDR2 YSYEKL. V lost 4 bases, J lost 5 bases, and 1 base stayed unmatched. Here the CDR3 reads CASSRGGETQYF. The CDR3 DNA sequence: TGCGCCAGCAGCCGGGGAGGGGAGACCCAGTACTTC.

The chain combines TRBV27 with TRBJ2-1; D call uncertain. The V gene lost 6 bases and the J gene lost 2 bases, with 14 bases spanning the gap. The CDR3 spans 15 residues. Germline V lookup: CDR1 MNHEY, CDR2 SMNVEV (reference sequence). CDR3 region: CASSPRNSPYNEQFF. The DNA for the CDR3 is TGTGCCAGCAGCCCCCGGAACAGCCCCTACAATGAGCAGTTCTTC.

This clone was seen only once. Compared with germline, one end of the junction differs, possibly owing to a read error. Written as DNA, the CDR3 is TGTGCTAGCAGCTTAGGGGGGACGGCGGGGGAGACCCAGTACTTC. Protein: CASSLGGTAGETQYF. The chain recombines TRBV7-7 with TRBJ2-5, with D possibly called TRBD1 or TRBD2 (6 bases each). The V gene's germline CDR1 is SSHAT and CDR2 FNYEAQ (reference sequence). The CDR3 sequence is 15 residues long.

This clone appeared a few times. The chain is built from TRBV27 and TRBJ2-7, with 7 bases that match TRBD1. The V and J ends lost 5 bases and 5 bases, in that order; junction bases with no gene match: 6. The V gene's germline CDR1 is MNHEY and CDR2 SMNVEV (reference sequence). This CDR3 spans 13 amino acids. The CDR3, as DNA: TGTGCCAGCAGTATAACAGGGGAGCACGAGCAGTACTTC. This codes for CASSITGEHEQYF.

The chain links TRBV24-1 to TRBJ2-3, with TRBD1 matching 7 bases. CDR1 is KGHDR, CDR2 SFDVKD, per germline. This CDR3 spans 16 amino acids. The V segment lost 4 bases and the J segment 3 bases; nucleotides outside the gene matches: 9. CDR3 region: CATSDLGRGPTDTQYF. CDR3 DNA: TGTGCCACCAGTGACCTAGGAAGGGGGCCTACAGATACGCAGTATTTT.

The rearrangement links TRBV28 to TRBJ1-5, with a tentative D call TRBD1 (5 bases). V shed 7 bases and J shed 1 base, with 14 bases lying between them. The CDR3 length is 15 residues. Germline CDR1 and CDR2: MDHEN and SYDVKM. CDR3 nucleotide sequence: TGTGCCAGCATTTATACCCGGGACAGCAATCAGCCCCAGCATTTT. As protein: CASIYTRDSNQPQHF.

This clone came up many times. CDR3 protein: CASSLGQGYSGYTF. CDR3 in DNA: TGTGCCAGCAGCTTGGGACAGGGGTATAGTGGCTACACCTTC. The V and J genes are TRBV5-5 and TRBJ1-2, with 8 nucleotides matching TRBD1. Germline V gene lookup returns CDR1 SGHKS and CDR2 YYEKEE (reference sequence). The CDR3 is 14 amino acids. J was trimmed by 7 bases and V by 0 bases; bases with no gene match: 5.

V is TRBV7-2 and J is TRBJ1-2; D unresolved. Trimming took 4 bases from V and 4 from J, leaving 16 bases between them. Germline-derived CDR1 and CDR2 are SGHTA and FQGNSA. The CDR3 covers 15 residues. DNA of the CDR3: TGTGCCAGCAGCTCAGACAAACTTGGATTCTATGGCTACACCTTC. It is translated as CASSSDKLGFYGYTF.

V is TRBV5-4 and J is TRBJ2-3, with 10 bases lining up with TRBD2. Germline CDR1 is SGHNT and CDR2 is YYREEE (reference sequence). Trimming cost V 1 base and J 0 bases; bases outside gene matches: 2. This CDR3 is 16 amino acids long. This CDR3 reads CASSLRLAGSTDTQYF. DNA of the CDR3: TGTGCCAGCAGCTTGCGACTAGCGGGTAGCACAGATACGCAGTATTTT.

The chain uses TRBV19 and TRBJ2-5; TRBD1 matches 9 bases. Germline loops: CDR1 LNHDA, CDR2 SQIVND (reference sequence). Trimming removed 3 bases from V and 5 bases from J; junction bases left unmatched: 4. This CDR3 comprises 14 residues. The CDR3 region is CASSIMGQGETQYF. CDR3 DNA sequence: TGTGCCAGTAGTATTATGGGACAGGGTGAGACCCAGTACTTC.

This clone was recorded a few times. At one end the junction does not follow the germline gene, possibly because of a read error. V gene TRBV7-9 combines with J gene TRBJ2-7; TRBD2 is a possible D gene (6 bases). The CDR3 has 15 residues. Looked up from germline, CDR1 is SEHNR and CDR2 is FQNEAQ (reference sequence). The chain's CDR3 is CASSLGGDSAYEQYF. In DNA form, the CDR3 reads TGTGCCAGCAGTTTAGGTGGGGACTCGGCTTACGAGCAGTACTTC.

The CDR3 region is CASRVRQQNTGELFF. In nucleotides, the CDR3 is TGTGCCAGTAGGGTTCGGCAGCAGAACACCGGGGAGCTGTTTTTT. The chain employs TRBV19 and TRBJ2-2, with D uncertain. The CDR3 contains 15 residues. Trimming removed 6 bases at V and 1 base at J, with 12 bases between. CDR1 is LNHDA and CDR2 is SQIVND in the germline V gene (reference sequence).

J is TRBJ2-2 and V is TRBV3-1 (or the pseudogene TRBV3-2); TRBD2 matches at 8 bases. In germline, CDR1 is LGHDT, CDR2 YNNKEL (reference sequence). V lost 2 bases to trimming and J lost 0 bases; unmatched junction nucleotides: 2. CDR3 length equals 16 residues. CDR3 residues: CASSQRLATNTGELFF. DNA of the CDR3: TGTGCCAGCAGCCAAAGACTAGCGACGAACACCGGGGAGCTGTTTTTT.

This chain connects TRBV28 to TRBJ2-5; no firm D call. V dropped 8 bases and J dropped 5 bases, with 6 bases sitting between them. This CDR3 has 10 residues. The germline CDR1 and CDR2 sequences are MDHEN and SYDVKM. In nucleotides, the CDR3 is TGTGCCAGCGGCGCGGAGACCCAGTACTTC. It translates to CASGAETQYF.

This chain links TRBV24-1 with TRBJ2-1, with unresolved D. V was cut by 4 bases and J by 5 bases, with 14 bases left in between. The CDR3 runs to 15 residues. CDR1 and CDR2 (germline): KGHDR, SFDVKD. The CDR3 DNA reads TGTGCCACCAGTGAACGCTCGTTCGTGGACAATGAGCAGTTCTTC. Protein: CATSERSFVDNEQFF.

V usage is TRBV28 and J usage is TRBJ1-1; tentatively, D is TRBD1 (6 bases). The CDR3 spans 17 residues. Deletions cut 5 bases from V and 0 bases from J, with 19 bases between. Germline CDR1 MDHEN, CDR2 SYDVKM. CDR3 sequence (DNA): TGTGCCAGCAGTGCCTTCCGGGACAAAGGGTTGAACACTGAAGCTTTCTTT. It translates to CASSAFRDKGLNTEAFF. Full variable domain (missing parts from reference TRBV28 and TRBJ1-1): DVKVTQSSRYLVKRTGEKVFLECVQDMDHENMFWYRQDPGLGLRLIYFSYDVKMKEKGDIPEGYSVSREKKERFSLILESASTNQTSMYLCASSAFRDKGLNTEAFFGQGTRLTVV.

This clone came up a few times. The rearrangement joins TRBV4-1 to TRBJ1-4, with D possibly matching TRBD1 (6 bases). Trimming took off 3 bases at V and 4 bases at J, with 18 bases between the two ends. CDR3 length: 17 amino acids. Germline V gene data show CDR1 as MGHRA and CDR2 as YSYEKL. The CDR3 DNA reads as TGCGCCAGCAGCCAGGCTGTAGCAGGGGTCGTTAATGAAAAACTGTTTTTT. Translation gives CASSQAVAGVVNEKLFF.

In its sample, this clone was seen a few times. The gene calls are TRBV2 and TRBJ1-4, with no clear D. CDR3 length: 14 residues. Trimming took off 1 base at V and 2 bases at J, with 5 bases between the two ends. Germline V gene sequence: CDR1 SNHLY, CDR2 FYNNEI. The DNA of the CDR3 is TGTGCCAGCAGTGAAGGAGGGACTAATGAAAAACTGTTTTTT. Protein sequence: CASSEGGTNEKLFF.

The genes are TRBV4-1 and TRBJ2-1, with 7 bases identical to TRBD1. This CDR3 spans 17 amino acids. Germline V lookup: CDR1 MGHRA, CDR2 YSYEKL. The junction had 14 bases not matched to a gene; V was cut back by 4 bases and J by 5 bases. Written as DNA, the CDR3 is TGCGCCAGCAGCCGGAGAGGGCCAGGGGGTCCTAACAATGAGCAGTTCTTC. This gives the protein CASSRRGPGGPNNEQFF.

V and J are TRBV18 and TRBJ1-1; TRBD1 agrees at 8 bases. The V gene's germline CDR1 is KGHSH and CDR2 LQKENI. V shed 0 bases and J 4 bases; nucleotides not matched to a gene: 7. This CDR3 contains 16 residues. CDR3 region: CASSPPRGQGGTEAFF. CDR3 DNA: TGTGCCAGCTCACCACCCCGAGGACAGGGTGGCACTGAAGCTTTCTTT.

In nucleotides, the CDR3 is TGTGCCATCAGTGAGGCGGGGGGGGGCCGTGAGCAGTTCTTC. This sequence encodes CAISEAGGGREQFF. The rearrangement links TRBV10-3 to TRBJ2-1; 9 bases line up with TRBD2. Trimming took 2 bases from V and 9 from J; bases not matched to a gene: 5. CDR3 length equals 14 residues. Germline-derived CDR1 and CDR2 are ENHRY and SYGVKD.

This rearrangement joins TRBV5-1 to TRBJ2-1; D uncertain. V dropped 3 bases and J dropped 8 bases, with 21 bases sitting between them. From germline, CDR1 is SGHRS and CDR2 YFSETQ. The length of the CDR3 is 16 residues. The CDR3, as DNA: TGCGCCAGCAGCTCGGGTGGGTCTTGGGCGTTGGATGAGCAGTTCTTC. It specifies CASSSGGSWALDEQFF.

V is TRBV27 and J is TRBJ2-7; weak D call: TRBD1 (7 bases). Trimming took 5 bases from V and 2 from J, leaving 16 bases between them. Germline V gene sequence: CDR1 MNHEY, CDR2 SMNVEV (reference sequence). The CDR3 length is 15 residues. DNA for the CDR3: TGTGCCAGCAGTCGATTCGGCAGGGGGGCCTACGAGCAGTACTTC. Encoded protein: CASSRFGRGAYEQYF.

This sequence joins TRBV10-2 and TRBJ2-7; 7 bases map to TRBD1. Germline V lookup: CDR1 WSHSY, CDR2 SAAADI. CDR3 length: 14 residues. V lost 7 bases to trimming and J lost 4 bases; unmatched junction nucleotides: 10. CDR3 amino acids: CASKTGTVVYEQYF. The DNA for the CDR3 is TGCGCCAGCAAGACCGGGACAGTCGTTTACGAGCAGTACTTC.